This T cell receptor beta chain was found in a study of regulatory dendritic cells for organ transplantation. Study observations and caveats: Regulatory dendritic cells appeared to expand memory CD8+ clones less than mature ones. Memory CD8+ T cells were the most oligoclonal; naive cells were highly diverse.

Only in-frame clones appear in the TCRdb table, and some are missing; sequencing was by immunoSEQ multiplex PCR. The data show 30,000 to 40,000 clones, less than 90% seen once. CD4+ or CD8+ T cells were sorted as naive CD45RA+ or memory CD45RO+. With regard to this clone: Its target is not known.

Germline V gene lookup returns CDR1 SGHAT and CDR2 FQNNGV. V lost 5 bases to trimming and J lost 4 bases; unmatched junction nucleotides: 6. The CDR3 extends over 16 amino acids. The receptor was isolated from a human donor in good health. The sequencing sample was made of naive CD4+ T cells from blood. The subset here: CD45RA+ naive T cells. The V call is TRBV11-2, the J call TRBJ2-3; 13 bases map to TRBD2. The CDR3 sequence: CASSPRTSGRADTQYF. The CDR3 DNA is TGTGCCAGCAGCCCCCGGACTAGCGGGAGAGCAGATACGCAGTATTTT.